Included here is one T cell receptor beta chain sequence, with context. The sample originates from a study of cytotoxic CD8 clonotypes in ibrutinib-treated CLL. Assay used: immunoSEQ multiplex PCR; TCRdb lists only in-frame clones, some missing. The sample yields around 140,000 clones, around three quarters seen once. The TCR sequence derives from a human donor with chronic lymphocytic leukemia. The material sequenced was PBMCs, taken after 12 months of ibrutinib treatment.

CDR3 region: CASSYSGTTQETQYF. CDR3 coding DNA: TGTGCCAGCAGTTATTCAGGGACCACCCAAGAGACCCAGTACTTC. V and J are TRBV6-5 and TRBJ2-5; D might be TRBD1 or TRBD2, each matching 5 bases. With 3 bases removed from V and 1 base from J, the gap between germline ends came to 12 bases. The CDR3 has 15 residues. In germline, CDR1 is MNHEY, CDR2 SVGAGI.